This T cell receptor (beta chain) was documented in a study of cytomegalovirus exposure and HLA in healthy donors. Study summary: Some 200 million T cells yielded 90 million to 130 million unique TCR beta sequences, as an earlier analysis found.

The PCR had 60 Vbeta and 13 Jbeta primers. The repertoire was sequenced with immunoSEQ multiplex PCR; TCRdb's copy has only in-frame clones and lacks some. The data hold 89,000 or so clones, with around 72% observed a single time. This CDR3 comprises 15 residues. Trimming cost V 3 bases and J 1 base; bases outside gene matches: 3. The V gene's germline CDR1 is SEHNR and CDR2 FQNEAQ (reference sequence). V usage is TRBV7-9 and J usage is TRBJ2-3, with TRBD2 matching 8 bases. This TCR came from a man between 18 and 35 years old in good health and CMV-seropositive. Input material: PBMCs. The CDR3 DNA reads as TGTGCCAGCAGCTTCGGGGGGGAACGCACAGATACGCAGTATTTT. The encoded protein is CASSFGGERTDTQYF. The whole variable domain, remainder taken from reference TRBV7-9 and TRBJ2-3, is DTGVSQNPRHKITKRGQNVTFRCDPISEHNRLYWYRQTLGQGPEFLTYFQNEAQLEKSRLLSDRFSAERPKGSFSTLEIQRTEQGDSAMYLCASSFGGERTDTQYFGPGTRLTVL.